One sample yielded the 32 T cell receptor beta chains listed below, sequenced in a study of response to subunit inactivated influenza vaccine. TCRdb re-derived calls from the RT-PCR reads in MiXCR, one entry per CDR3 protein. The sample records about 170,000 distinct CDR3 sequences, about 10% being singletons. The material sequenced was CD8+ T cells sorted from PBMCs, taken about 23 months after vaccination. All receptors derive from a man between 50 and 70 years old who received an inactivated influenza vaccine.

CDR3 nucleotide sequence: TGTGCCAGCAGCTTAGGGGGCAAGGGCAATCAGCCCCAGCATTTT. This sequence encodes CASSLGGKGNQPQHF. This chain links TRBV7-8 with TRBJ1-5, with a possible D match to TRBD1 (5 bases). The CDR3 is made up of 15 amino acids. Germline CDR1 and CDR2: SGHVS and FQNEAQ. Trimming removed 1 base at V and 2 bases at J, with 9 bases between.

This clonotype was detected a few times. The chain has TRBV7-9 and TRBJ2-5; D gene uncertain. Germline CDR1 SEHNR, CDR2 FQNEAQ (reference sequence). This CDR3 has 10 residues. V lost 7 bases to trimming and J lost 0 bases, with 0 bases between them. Here the CDR3 reads CASNQETQYF. The CDR3 DNA reads TGTGCCAGCAACCAAGAGACCCAGTACTTC.

This clonotype occurred a few times. This chain connects TRBV4-3 to TRBJ2-7; D gene unclear. Germline CDR1 and CDR2: LGHNA and YSLEER. CDR3 length equals 14 residues. The V end lost 0 bases, the J end lost 5 bases, and 11 bases lay between the germline ends. CDR3 DNA sequence: TGCGCCAGCAGCCAAGATCTTTACCCGGACGAGCAGTACTTC. It encodes CASSQDLYPDEQYF.

J is TRBJ2-3 and V is TRBV3-1; TRBD2 matches 7 bases. In germline, CDR1 is LGHDT, CDR2 YNNKEL (reference sequence). The V gene end was trimmed by 1 base and the J gene end by 2 bases; junction bases not matched to a gene: 18. There are 20 residues in the CDR3. CDR3 protein: CASSQVPDGASSGPTDTQYF. The CDR3 DNA follows: TGTGCCAGCAGCCAAGTTCCGGATGGGGCTTCTAGCGGACCCACAGATACGCAGTATTTT.

The rearrangement uses TRBV5-1 and TRBJ1-2; D uncertain. Looked up from germline, CDR1 is SGHRS and CDR2 is YFSETQ. This CDR3 has 14 residues. The germline V and J ends were trimmed by 1 base and 8 bases, with 15 bases remaining between them. CDR3 in amino acids: CASSLPNRAEGYTF. The CDR3 DNA is TGCGCCAGCAGCTTGCCCAACCGTGCCGAGGGCTACACCTTC.

CDR3 sequence: CASSLSTGGKDTQYF. The CDR3 DNA is TGTGCCAGCAGTTTATCTACGGGAGGGAAAGATACGCAGTATTTT. The gene calls are TRBV27 and TRBJ2-3, with 8 bases that match TRBD2. Germline-derived CDR1 and CDR2 are MNHEY and SMNVEV (reference sequence). The V and J ends lost 0 bases and 5 bases, in that order; junction bases with no gene match: 4. This CDR3 is 15 amino acids long.

This clonotype was found many times. The rearrangement uses TRBV6-2 or TRBV6-3 and TRBJ2-1, with 7 bases matching TRBD1. V shed 5 bases, J shed 4 bases, and the junction held 2 bases outside the gene matches. This CDR3 contains 13 residues. Germline V gene sequence: CDR1 MNHEY, CDR2 SVGEGT. The CDR3 here is CASSTTGYNEQFF. For the CDR3, the DNA is TGTGCCAGCAGTACGACAGGGTACAATGAGCAGTTCTTC.

This clonotype was counted at least ten times. The chain employs TRBV2 and TRBJ1-6; D remains ambiguous. This CDR3 is 18 amino acids long. CDR1 SNHLY and CDR2 FYNNEI come from the germline V gene. With 3 bases removed from V and 0 bases from J, the gap between germline ends came to 15 bases. The CDR3 DNA follows: TGTGCCAGCAGTGATGACCGACTCGCGAGCTCCTATAATTCACCCCTCCACTTT. It codes for CASSDDRLASSYNSPLHF.

The chain carries TRBV29-1 and TRBJ1-3, with D unclear. The V end was cut by 3 bases, the J end by 0 bases, with 9 bases between. CDR3 length equals 14 residues. Looked up from germline, CDR1 is SQVTM and CDR2 is ANQGSEA. As DNA, the CDR3 is TGCAGCGTTGAGGCAGACTACTCTGGAAACACCATATATTTT. Amino acid sequence: CSVEADYSGNTIYF.

A few counts support this clonotype. The V and J genes are TRBV6-2 or TRBV6-3 and TRBJ1-1; D ambiguous. The CDR3 loop spans 14 amino acids. Germline values: CDR1 MNHEY, CDR2 SVGEGT. V was shortened by 7 bases and J by 4 bases, with 16 bases between the two germline ends. CDR3 amino acids: CASTSGGKATEAFF. As DNA, the CDR3 is TGTGCCAGCACCTCGGGAGGGAAGGCCACTGAAGCTTTCTTT.

The chain combines TRBV5-1 with TRBJ2-1; 9 bases line up with TRBD2. Unmatched junction bases numbered 3, after V lost 1 base and J lost 4 bases. This CDR3 region has 15 residues. Germline lookup yields CDR1 SGHRS and CDR2 YFSETQ. The CDR3 spells CASSLPAGGYNEQFF. CDR3 DNA sequence: TGCGCCAGCAGCTTGCCAGCGGGAGGTTACAATGAGCAGTTCTTC. Full variable domain (outside the CDR3, taken from reference TRBV5-1 and TRBJ2-1): KAGVTQTPRYLIKTRGQQVTLSCSPISGHRSVSWYQQTPGQGLQFLFEYFSETQRNKGNFPGRFSGRQFSNSRSEMNVSTLELGDSALYLCASSLPAGGYNEQFFGPGTRLTVL.

This clonotype was seen ten or more times. V usage is TRBV28 and J usage is TRBJ1-5; D gene unclear. CDR3 length equals 15 residues. V dropped 3 bases and J dropped 0 bases, with 9 bases sitting between them. CDR1 and CDR2 from the germline V gene are MDHEN and SYDVKM. The CDR3 coding sequence is TGTGCCAGCAGTTTGGAAGGATATAGCAATCAGCCCCAGCATTTT. Its translation is CASSLEGYSNQPQHF. The whole variable domain, remainder taken from reference TRBV28 and TRBJ1-5, is DVKVTQSSRYLVKRTGEKVFLECVQDMDHENMFWYRQDPGLGLRLIYFSYDVKMKEKGDIPEGYSVSREKKERFSLILESASTNQTSMYLCASSLEGYSNQPQHFGDGTRLSIL.

In DNA, the CDR3 is TGTGCCAGCAGCGTAGACAGGGCGAACACTGAAGCTTTCTTT. Translated, it gives CASSVDRANTEAFF. The chain uses TRBV27 and TRBJ1-1; 7 nucleotides match TRBD1. This CDR3 is built from 14 residues. CDR1 is MNHEY, CDR2 SMNVEV, per germline (reference sequence). The V gene end was trimmed by 6 bases and the J gene end by 1 base; junction bases not matched to a gene: 5.

This clonotype was seen repeatedly, ten times or more. The chain combines TRBV6-5 with TRBJ2-1; 7 bases match TRBD2. The CDR3 is 16 amino acids. V shed 0 bases, J shed 6 bases, and the junction held 8 bases outside the gene matches. From germline, CDR1 is MNHEY and CDR2 SVGAGI. This chain's CDR3 is CASSYSTSGVRNEQFF. The CDR3 DNA reads as TGTGCCAGCAGTTACTCGACCAGCGGGGTTCGCAATGAGCAGTTCTTC.

The chain carries TRBV5-5 and TRBJ1-1; TRBD1 matches at 8 bases. From germline, CDR1 is SGHKS and CDR2 YYEKEE (reference sequence). This CDR3 is 14 amino acids long. J was trimmed by 5 bases and V by 4 bases; bases with no gene match: 7. Here the CDR3 DNA reads TGTGCCAGCAGCCAAGGACAGGGTTGGACTGAAGCTTTCTTT. It yields the protein CASSQGQGWTEAFF.

The chain combines TRBV19 with TRBJ2-7; D is ambiguous. V was trimmed by 1 base and J by 3 bases, leaving 7 bases between them. Looked up from germline, CDR1 is LNHDA and CDR2 is SQIVND (reference sequence). The CDR3 has 13 residues. As DNA, the CDR3 is TGTGCCAGTAGTATAGGGCCCTACTACGAGCAGTACTTC. Residues: CASSIGPYYEQYF.

This clonotype was observed a few times. This chain links TRBV3-1 with TRBJ2-3; D is possibly TRBD1 or TRBD2 (6 bases each). Trimming stripped 0 bases from V and 2 bases from J, with 24 bases between. The CDR3 covers 20 residues. CDR1 is LGHDT and CDR2 is YNNKEL in the germline V gene (reference sequence). The CDR3 DNA sequence: TGTGCCAGCAGCCAAGAAGGAGAGGGGGGCTGGAGAGAGCTCACAGATACGCAGTATTTT. It specifies CASSQEGEGGWRELTDTQYF.

This clonotype was found a few times. The chain links TRBV5-8 to TRBJ2-7; 10 positions agree with TRBD1. V lost 4 bases to trimming and J lost 5 bases; unmatched junction nucleotides: 9. The CDR3 totals 15 residues. Germline assignment: CDR1 SGHTS and CDR2 YDEGEE. CDR3 sequence (DNA): TGTGCCAGCAGCCCCTCCGGGACAGGGGTCCACGAGCAGTACTTC. It is translated as CASSPSGTGVHEQYF.

This clonotype was recorded at least ten times. The gene calls are TRBV20-1 and TRBJ2-3, with D possibly being TRBD1 or TRBD2 (5 bases each). Trimming pared 5 bases from V and 1 base from J, leaving 13 bases between. This CDR3 has 14 amino acids. CDR1 is DFQATT, CDR2 SNEGSKA, per germline (reference sequence). The CDR3 region is CSADEGLRTDTQYF. The CDR3 bases are TGCAGTGCTGACGAGGGGCTTCGCACAGATACGCAGTATTTT.

The chain joins TRBV12-3 or TRBV12-4 to TRBJ2-5, with 12 bases fitting TRBD2. The ends lost 6 bases at V and 5 bases at J; junction bases unmatched: 7. This CDR3 is 15 amino acids long. CDR3 bases: TGTGCCAGCAGCAAGACTAGCGGGAGAAGGGAGACCCAGTACTTC. It encodes CASSKTSGRRETQYF.

This chain links TRBV28 with TRBJ1-1; the D is unclear. CDR1 and CDR2 (germline): MDHEN, SYDVKM. The V and J ends lost 6 bases and 5 bases respectively, with 10 bases between them. The CDR3 is 12 residues long. The CDR3 coding sequence is TGTGCCAGCAGCTCCATTCGGACTGAAGCTTTCTTT. This gives the protein CASSSIRTEAFF.

This clonotype was found many times. This chain joins TRBV11-1 and TRBJ2-1; 10 bases are shared with TRBD2. Germline V gives CDR1 SGHAT, CDR2 FQDESV (reference sequence). Germline trimming cut 1 base from V and 6 bases from J; bases unmatched to any gene: 3. The CDR3 totals 15 residues. The DNA for the CDR3 is TGTGCCAGCAGCTTAGGGGCTAGCGGGAGCAATGAGCAGTTCTTC. It codes for CASSLGASGSNEQFF.

The gene calls are TRBV15 and TRBJ2-5; D possibly corresponds to TRBD1 (7 bases). CDR3 length equals 14 residues. Trimming pared 6 bases from V and 5 bases from J, leaving 16 bases between. Germline CDR1 is LNHNV and CDR2 is YYDKDF (reference sequence). The CDR3 is CATRVDGGGETQYF. CDR3 sequence (DNA): TGTGCCACCAGGGTAGACGGAGGGGGCGAGACCCAGTACTTC.

This clonotype was counted ten times or more. The chain carries TRBV20-1 and TRBJ2-1, with TRBD2 identical over 10 bases. The CDR3 contains 15 residues. The J segment lost 2 bases and the V segment lost 5 bases, leaving 6 bases of the junction unmatched. Germline CDR1 is DFQATT and CDR2 is SNEGSKA (reference sequence). CDR3 amino acids: CSAGLAVNTYNEQFF. The CDR3, as DNA: TGCAGTGCTGGACTAGCGGTGAATACCTACAATGAGCAGTTCTTC.

This clonotype showed up just a few times. The chain recombines TRBV7-9 with TRBJ2-2; 10 nucleotides align to TRBD1. Trimming removed 0 bases from V and 7 bases from J; junction bases left unmatched: 5. The CDR3 spans 16 residues. Germline V gene lookup returns CDR1 SEHNR and CDR2 FQNEAQ (reference sequence). The CDR3, as DNA: TGTGCCAGCAGCTTAGCTGGACAGGGGGTTGTCGGGGAGCTGTTTTTT. It translates to CASSLAGQGVVGELFF.

Only a few counts were recorded for this clonotype. The rearrangement joins TRBV12-3 or TRBV12-4 to TRBJ2-3; 9 positions agree with TRBD2. J lost 4 bases, V lost 7 bases, and 9 bases had no gene match. This CDR3 region has 15 residues. CDR3 DNA: TGTGCCAGCAATGTAGCGGGAGCCGGGCCAGATACGCAGTATTTT. Translation: CASNVAGAGPDTQYF.

The chain recombines TRBV2 with TRBJ2-5; perhaps TRBD2 as D (6 bases). The V gene lost 8 bases and the J gene lost 4 bases, with 20 bases spanning the gap. The CDR3 contains 15 residues. Per the germline V gene, CDR1 is SNHLY and CDR2 is FYNNEI. CDR3 protein: CASGSSAGKSETQYF. As DNA, the CDR3 is TGTGCCAGCGGGAGTAGCGCGGGAAAGTCAGAGACCCAGTACTTC.

This clonotype was detected only a few times. This chain links TRBV6-5 with TRBJ1-4; no clear D. Germline CDR1 and CDR2: MNHEY and SVGAGI. The ends were cut back, 0 bases at V and 5 bases at J, with 7 bases in the middle. The CDR3 covers 14 residues. CDR3 sequence reads: CASSYSWKNEKLFF. CDR3 sequence (DNA): TGTGCCAGCAGTTACTCTTGGAAGAATGAAAAACTGTTTTTT.

V is TRBV9 and J is TRBJ2-3; D possibly matches TRBD1 or TRBD2 (5 bases each). V was shortened by 7 bases and J by 2 bases, with 8 bases between the two germline ends. There are 12 residues in the CDR3. CDR1 is SGDLS and CDR2 is YYNGEE in the germline V gene. The CDR3 DNA is TGTGCCAGCGAGGGGCTCACAGATACGCAGTATTTT. This translates into CASEGLTDTQYF.

This clonotype turned up a few times. The CDR3 is CASRSSGGTDTQYF. The CDR3 nucleotides read TGCGCCAGCAGAAGTAGCGGGGGCACAGATACGCAGTATTTT. The rearrangement links TRBV10-2 to TRBJ2-3; 8 nucleotides line up with TRBD2. CDR1 and CDR2 from the germline V gene are WSHSY and SAAADI. V shed 6 bases and J 1 base; nucleotides not matched to a gene: 3. CDR3 length: 14 residues.

The chain employs TRBV5-1 and TRBJ2-7; 9 bases are a match to TRBD2. The CDR3 consists of 16 residues. Germline assignment: CDR1 SGHRS and CDR2 YFSETQ. Trimming took 0 bases from V and 0 from J; bases not matched to a gene: 4. The CDR3: CASSLEVAGASYEQYF. In DNA form, the CDR3 reads TGCGCCAGCAGCTTGGAGGTAGCGGGAGCCTCCTACGAGCAGTACTTC.

This clonotype was detected only a few times. Written as DNA, the CDR3 is TGTGCCAGCAGGACCGGACTAGCGGGGTACAATGAGCAGTTCTTC. Protein sequence: CASRTGLAGYNEQFF. The rearrangement joins TRBV7-2 to TRBJ2-1; 12 bases fit TRBD2. This CDR3 region has 15 residues. Germline loops: CDR1 SGHTA, CDR2 FQGNSA. The trim removed 6 bases at V and 4 bases at J, leaving 4 bases unmatched.